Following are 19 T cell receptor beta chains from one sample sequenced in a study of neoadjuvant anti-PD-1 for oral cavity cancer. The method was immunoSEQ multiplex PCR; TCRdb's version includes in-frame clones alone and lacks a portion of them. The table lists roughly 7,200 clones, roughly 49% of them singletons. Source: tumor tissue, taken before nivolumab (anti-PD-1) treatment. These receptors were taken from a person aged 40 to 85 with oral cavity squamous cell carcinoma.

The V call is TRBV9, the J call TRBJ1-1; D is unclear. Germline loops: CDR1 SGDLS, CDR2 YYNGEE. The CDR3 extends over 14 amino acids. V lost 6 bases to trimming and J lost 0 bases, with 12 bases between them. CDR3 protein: CASTGLTMNTEAFF. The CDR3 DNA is TGTGCCAGCACTGGACTGACTATGAACACTGAAGCTTTCTTT. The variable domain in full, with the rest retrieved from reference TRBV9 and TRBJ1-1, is DSGVTQTPKHLITATGQRVTLRCSPRSGDLSVYWYQQSLDQGLQFLIQYYNGEERAKGNILERFSAQQFPDLHSELNLSSLELGDSALYFCASTGLTMNTEAFFGQGTRLTVV.

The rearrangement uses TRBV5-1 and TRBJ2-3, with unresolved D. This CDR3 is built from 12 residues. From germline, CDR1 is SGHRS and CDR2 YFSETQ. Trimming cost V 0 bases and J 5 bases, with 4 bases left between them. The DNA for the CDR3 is TGCGCCAGCAGCTTGGACGGAGATACGCAGTATTTT. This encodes CASSLDGDTQYF.

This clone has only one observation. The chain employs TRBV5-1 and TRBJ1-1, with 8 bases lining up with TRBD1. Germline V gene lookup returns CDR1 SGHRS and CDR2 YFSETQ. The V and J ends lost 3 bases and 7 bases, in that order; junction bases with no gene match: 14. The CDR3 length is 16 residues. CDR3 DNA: TGCGCCAGCAGCTCTACAGGGGGGAACGTGAGGGGTGAAGCTTTCTTT. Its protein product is CASSSTGGNVRGEAFF. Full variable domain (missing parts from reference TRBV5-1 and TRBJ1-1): KAGVTQTPRYLIKTRGQQVTLSCSPISGHRSVSWYQQTPGQGLQFLFEYFSETQRNKGNFPGRFSGRQFSNSRSEMNVSTLELGDSALYLCASSSTGGNVRGEAFFGQGTRLTVV.

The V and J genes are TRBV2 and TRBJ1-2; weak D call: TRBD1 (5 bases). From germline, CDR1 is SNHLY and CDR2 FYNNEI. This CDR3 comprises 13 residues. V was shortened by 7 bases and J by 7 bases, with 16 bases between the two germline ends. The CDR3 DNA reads TGTGCCAGCAATGTAAGGGGACTCGGTGGCTACACCTTC. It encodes CASNVRGLGGYTF.

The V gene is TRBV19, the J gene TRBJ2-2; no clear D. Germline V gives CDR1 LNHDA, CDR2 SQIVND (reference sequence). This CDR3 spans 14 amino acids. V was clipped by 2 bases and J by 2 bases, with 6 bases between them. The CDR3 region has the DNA TGTGCCAGTAGTATATACAGAAACACCGGGGAGCTGTTTTTT. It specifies CASSIYRNTGELFF.

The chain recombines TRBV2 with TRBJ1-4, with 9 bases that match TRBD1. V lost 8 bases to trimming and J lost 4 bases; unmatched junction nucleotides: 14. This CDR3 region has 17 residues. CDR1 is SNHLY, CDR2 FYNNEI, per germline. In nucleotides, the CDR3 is TGTGCCAGCGGTAGCGTCCCGGGACAGGGTGGTAATGAAAAACTGTTTTTT. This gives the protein CASGSVPGQGGNEKLFF.

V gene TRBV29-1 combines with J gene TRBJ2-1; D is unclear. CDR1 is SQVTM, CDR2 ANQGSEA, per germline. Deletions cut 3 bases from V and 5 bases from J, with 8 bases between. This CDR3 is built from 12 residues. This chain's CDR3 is CSVEHGHNEQFF. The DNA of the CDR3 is TGCAGCGTTGAGCACGGCCACAATGAGCAGTTCTTC.

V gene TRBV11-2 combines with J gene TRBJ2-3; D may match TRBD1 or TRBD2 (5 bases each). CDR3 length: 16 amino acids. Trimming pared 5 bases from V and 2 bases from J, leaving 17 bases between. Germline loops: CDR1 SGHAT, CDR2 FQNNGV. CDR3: CASSPGARTYTDTQYF. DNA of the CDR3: TGTGCCAGCAGCCCCGGGGCGCGGACGTACACAGATACGCAGTATTTT.

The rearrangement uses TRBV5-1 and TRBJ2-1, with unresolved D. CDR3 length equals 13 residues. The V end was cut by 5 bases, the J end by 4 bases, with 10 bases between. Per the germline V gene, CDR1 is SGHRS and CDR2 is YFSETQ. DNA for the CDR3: TGCGCCAGCAGTTCCGGGCAGTACAATGAGCAGTTCTTC. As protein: CASSSGQYNEQFF.

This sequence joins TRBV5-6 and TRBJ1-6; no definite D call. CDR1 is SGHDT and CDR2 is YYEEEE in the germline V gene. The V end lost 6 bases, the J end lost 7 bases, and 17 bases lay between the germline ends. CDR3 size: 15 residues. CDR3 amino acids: CASNPEGSGNSPLHF. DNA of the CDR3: TGTGCCAGCAACCCGGAGGGATCTGGCAATTCACCCCTCCACTTT.

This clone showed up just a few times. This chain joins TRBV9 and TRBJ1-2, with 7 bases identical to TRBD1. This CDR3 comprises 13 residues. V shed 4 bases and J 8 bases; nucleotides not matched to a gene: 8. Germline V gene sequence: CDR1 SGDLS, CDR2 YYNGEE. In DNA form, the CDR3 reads TGTGCCAGCAGCTTCCGGGACAGTCAGGGCTACACCTTC. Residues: CASSFRDSQGYTF.

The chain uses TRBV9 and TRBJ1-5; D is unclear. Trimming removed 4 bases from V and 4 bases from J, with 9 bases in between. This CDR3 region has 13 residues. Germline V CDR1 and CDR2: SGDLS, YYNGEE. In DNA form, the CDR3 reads TGTGCCAGCAGCCCTGGAGGGAATCAGCCCCAGCATTTT. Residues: CASSPGGNQPQHF. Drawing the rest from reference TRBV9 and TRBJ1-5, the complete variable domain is DSGVTQTPKHLITATGQRVTLRCSPRSGDLSVYWYQQSLDQGLQFLIQYYNGEERAKGNILERFSAQQFPDLHSELNLSSLELGDSALYFCASSPGGNQPQHFGDGTRLSIL.

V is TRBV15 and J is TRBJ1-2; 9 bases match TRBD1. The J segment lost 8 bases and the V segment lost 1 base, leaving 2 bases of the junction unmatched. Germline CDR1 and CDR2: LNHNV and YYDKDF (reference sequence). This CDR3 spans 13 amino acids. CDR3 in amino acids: CATSRGQGVGYTF. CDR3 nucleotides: TGTGCCACCAGCAGAGGACAGGGGGTCGGCTACACCTTC. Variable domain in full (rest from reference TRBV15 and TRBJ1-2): DAMVIQNPRYQVTQFGKPVTLSCSQTLNHNVMYWYQQKSSQAPKLLFHYYDKDFNNEADTPDNFQSRRPNTSFCFLDIRSPGLGDTAMYLCATSRGQGVGYTFGSGTRLTVV.

CDR3 protein: CASIGGTNEKLFF. The CDR3 region has the DNA TGTGCCAGCATAGGAGGGACGAATGAAAAACTGTTTTTT. The J gene is TRBJ1-4, the V gene TRBV2, with D maybe TRBD1 (5 bases). V lost 7 bases and J 5 bases, leaving 11 bases between the germline ends. CDR1 is SNHLY, CDR2 FYNNEI, per germline. The CDR3 contains 13 residues.

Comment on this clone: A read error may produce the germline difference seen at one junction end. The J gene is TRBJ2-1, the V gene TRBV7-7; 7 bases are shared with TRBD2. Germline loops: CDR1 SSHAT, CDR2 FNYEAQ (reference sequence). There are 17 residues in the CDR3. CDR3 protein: CASSLRLADPSYNEQFF. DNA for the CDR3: TGTGCTAGCAGCTTGAGGCTAGCGGACCCCTCCTACAATGAGCAGTTCTTC.

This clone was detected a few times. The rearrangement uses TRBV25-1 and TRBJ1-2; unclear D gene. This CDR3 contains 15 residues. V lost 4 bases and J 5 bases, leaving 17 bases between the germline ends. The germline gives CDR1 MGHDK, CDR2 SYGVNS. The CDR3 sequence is CASSVTASWVYGYTF. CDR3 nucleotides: TGTGCCAGCAGTGTAACCGCGTCATGGGTTTATGGCTACACCTTC.

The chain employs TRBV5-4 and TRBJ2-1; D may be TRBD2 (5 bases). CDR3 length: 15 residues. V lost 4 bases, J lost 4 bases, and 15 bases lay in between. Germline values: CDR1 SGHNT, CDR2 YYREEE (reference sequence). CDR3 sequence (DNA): TGTGCCAGCAGCCCGGCGGGCCCAGCATACAATGAGCAGTTCTTC. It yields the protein CASSPAGPAYNEQFF. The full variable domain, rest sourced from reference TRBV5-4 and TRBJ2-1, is ETGVTQSPTHLIKTRGQQVTLRCSSQSGHNTVSWYQQALGQGPQFIFQYYREEENGRGNFPPRFSGLQFPNYSSELNVNALELDDSALYLCASSPAGPAYNEQFFGPGTRLTVL.

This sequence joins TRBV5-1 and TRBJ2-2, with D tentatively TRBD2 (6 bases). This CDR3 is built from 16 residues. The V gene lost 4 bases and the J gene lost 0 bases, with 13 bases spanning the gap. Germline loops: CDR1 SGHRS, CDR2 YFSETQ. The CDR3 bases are TGCGCCAGCAGCCGTGGCGGGATTGCGAACACCGGGGAGCTGTTTTTT. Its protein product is CASSRGGIANTGELFF.

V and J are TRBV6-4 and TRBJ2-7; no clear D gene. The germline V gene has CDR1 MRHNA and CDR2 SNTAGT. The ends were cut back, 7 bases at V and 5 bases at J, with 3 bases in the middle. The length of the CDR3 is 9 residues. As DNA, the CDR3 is TGTGCCAGCATTCACGAGCAGTACTTC. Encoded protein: CASIHEQYF.